Given below is one TCR beta chain in context. Its antigen remains unidentified. Mismatch with germline at one junction end may stem from a read error. Using immunoSEQ multiplex PCR, the repertoire was profiled, and TCRdb retains in-frame clones only, with some absent. The repertoire consists of 100,000 to 150,000 clones, with roughly 90% occurring once and the leading ten covering over 1.5%. These data are taken from a study of T cells in localized non-small cell lung cancer. Study-level results: Uninvolved adjacent lung had higher T cell clonality than tumor and all other tissues. There were a median roughly 60 of the top 100 tumor clones appearing in adjacent lung.

This CDR3 region has 9 residues. The V gene's germline CDR1 is MGHRA and CDR2 YSYEKL. The receptor was derived from a female donor older than 55 with stage I lung adenocarcinoma. The chain has TRBV4-1 and TRBJ1-3, with D unclear. Source: peripheral blood, taken before any cancer treatment. DNA for the CDR3: TGCGCCAGCAGCCCGGAGTCGGTTTTT. As protein: CASSPESVF.